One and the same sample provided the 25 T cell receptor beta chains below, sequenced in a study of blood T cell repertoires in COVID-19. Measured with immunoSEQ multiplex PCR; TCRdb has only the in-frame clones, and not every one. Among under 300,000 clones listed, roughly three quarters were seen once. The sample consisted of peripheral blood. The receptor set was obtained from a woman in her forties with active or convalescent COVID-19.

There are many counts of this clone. The CDR3 is CASSRRQVNTEAFF. The CDR3 region has the DNA TGTGCCAGTAGTAGACGACAGGTGAACACTGAAGCTTTCTTT. The chain couples TRBV19 to TRBJ1-1; tentative D call: TRBD1 (6 bases). Germline V lookup: CDR1 LNHDA, CDR2 SQIVND (reference sequence). This CDR3 comprises 14 residues. Trimming took 4 bases from V and 0 from J, leaving 9 bases between them. The full variable domain, with the rest looked up from reference TRBV19 and TRBJ1-1, is DGGITQSPKYLFRKEGQNVTLSCEQNLNHDAMYWYRQDPGQGLRLIYYSQIVNDFQKGDIAEGYSVSREKKESFPLTVTSAQKNPTAFYLCASSRRQVNTEAFFGQGTRLTVV.

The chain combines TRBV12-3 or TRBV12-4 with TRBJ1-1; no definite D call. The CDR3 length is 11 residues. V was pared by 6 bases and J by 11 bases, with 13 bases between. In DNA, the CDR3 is TGTGCCAGCAGATACTCCACGTCGGCTTTCTTT. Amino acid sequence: CASRYSTSAFF.

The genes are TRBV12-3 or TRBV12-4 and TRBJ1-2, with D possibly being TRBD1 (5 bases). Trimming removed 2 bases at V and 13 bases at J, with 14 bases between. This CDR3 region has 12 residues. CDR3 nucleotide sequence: TGTGCCAGCAGTTTACCCGGCAACAGGATCACCTTC. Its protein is CASSLPGNRITF.

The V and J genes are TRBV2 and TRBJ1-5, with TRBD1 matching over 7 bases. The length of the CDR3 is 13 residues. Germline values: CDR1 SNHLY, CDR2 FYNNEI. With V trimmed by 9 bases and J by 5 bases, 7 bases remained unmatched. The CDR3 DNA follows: TGTGCCAGGTCGACAGGGTCCGATCAGCCCCAGCATTTT. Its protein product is CARSTGSDQPQHF.

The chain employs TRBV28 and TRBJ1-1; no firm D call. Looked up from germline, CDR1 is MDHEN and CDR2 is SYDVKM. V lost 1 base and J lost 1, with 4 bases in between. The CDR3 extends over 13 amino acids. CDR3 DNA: TGTGCCAGCAGTTTATTACAGAACACTGAAGCTTTCTTT. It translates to CASSLLQNTEAFF.

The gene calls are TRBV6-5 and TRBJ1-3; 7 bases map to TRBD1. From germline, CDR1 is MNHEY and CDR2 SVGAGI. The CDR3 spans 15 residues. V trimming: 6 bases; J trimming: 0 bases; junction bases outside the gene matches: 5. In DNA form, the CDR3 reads TGTGCCAGCAGCGGGGACAGCCTCTCTGGAAACACCATATATTTT. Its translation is CASSGDSLSGNTIYF.

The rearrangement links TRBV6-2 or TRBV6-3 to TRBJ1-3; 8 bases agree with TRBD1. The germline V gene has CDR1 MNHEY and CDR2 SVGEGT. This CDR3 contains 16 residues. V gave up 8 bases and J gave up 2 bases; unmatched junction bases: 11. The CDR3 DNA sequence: TGTGCCAGCGGCCGTCGAGGACAGGGAACTGGAAACACCATATATTTT. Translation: CASGRRGQGTGNTIYF.

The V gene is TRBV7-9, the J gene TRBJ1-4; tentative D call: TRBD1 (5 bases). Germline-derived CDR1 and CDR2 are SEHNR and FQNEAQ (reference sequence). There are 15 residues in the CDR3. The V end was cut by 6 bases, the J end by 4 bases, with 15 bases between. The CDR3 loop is CASSTGGGDNEKLFF. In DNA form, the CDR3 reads TGTGCCAGCAGTACTGGCGGGGGGGATAATGAAAAACTGTTTTTT.

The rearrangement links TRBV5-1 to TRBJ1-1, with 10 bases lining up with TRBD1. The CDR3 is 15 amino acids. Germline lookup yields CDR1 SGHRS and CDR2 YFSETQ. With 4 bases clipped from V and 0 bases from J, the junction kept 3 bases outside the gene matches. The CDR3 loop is CASSVDRGMNTEAFF. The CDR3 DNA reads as TGCGCCAGCAGCGTGGACAGGGGGATGAACACTGAAGCTTTCTTT.

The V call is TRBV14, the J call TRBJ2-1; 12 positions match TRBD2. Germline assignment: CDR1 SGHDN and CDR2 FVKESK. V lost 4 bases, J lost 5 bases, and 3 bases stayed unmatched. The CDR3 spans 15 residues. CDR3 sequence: CASSLGLAGHNEQFF. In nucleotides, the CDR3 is TGTGCCAGCAGCCTCGGACTAGCGGGGCACAATGAGCAGTTCTTC.

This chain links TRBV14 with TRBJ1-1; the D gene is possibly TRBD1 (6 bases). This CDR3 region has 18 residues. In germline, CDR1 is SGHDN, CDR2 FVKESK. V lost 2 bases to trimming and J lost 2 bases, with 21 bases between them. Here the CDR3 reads CASSQLTGSLKSNTEAFF. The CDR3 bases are TGTGCCAGCAGCCAACTAACAGGGTCCCTAAAATCCAACACTGAAGCTTTCTTT.

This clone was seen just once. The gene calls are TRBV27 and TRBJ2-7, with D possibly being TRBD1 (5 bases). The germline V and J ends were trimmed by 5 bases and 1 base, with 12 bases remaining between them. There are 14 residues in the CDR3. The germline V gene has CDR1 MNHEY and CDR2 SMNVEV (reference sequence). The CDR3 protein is CASSAMTDSYEQYV. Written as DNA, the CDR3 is TGTGCCAGCAGTGCCATGACAGATTCCTACGAGCAGTACGTC.

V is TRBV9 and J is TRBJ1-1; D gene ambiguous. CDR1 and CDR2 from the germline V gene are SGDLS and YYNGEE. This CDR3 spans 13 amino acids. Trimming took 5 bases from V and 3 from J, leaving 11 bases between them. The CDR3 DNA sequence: TGTGCCAGCAGTCCTACCACCGACACTGAAGCTTTCTTT. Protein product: CASSPTTDTEAFF.

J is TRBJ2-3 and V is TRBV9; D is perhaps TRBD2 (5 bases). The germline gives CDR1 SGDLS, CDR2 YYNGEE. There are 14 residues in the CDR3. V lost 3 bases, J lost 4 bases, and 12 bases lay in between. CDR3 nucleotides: TGTGCCAGCAGCGCTCAAACTAGGCCAGATACGCAGTATTTT. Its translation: CASSAQTRPDTQYF. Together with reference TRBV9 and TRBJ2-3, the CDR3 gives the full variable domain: DSGVTQTPKHLITATGQRVTLRCSPRSGDLSVYWYQQSLDQGLQFLIQYYNGEERAKGNILERFSAQQFPDLHSELNLSSLELGDSALYFCASSAQTRPDTQYFGPGTRLTVL.

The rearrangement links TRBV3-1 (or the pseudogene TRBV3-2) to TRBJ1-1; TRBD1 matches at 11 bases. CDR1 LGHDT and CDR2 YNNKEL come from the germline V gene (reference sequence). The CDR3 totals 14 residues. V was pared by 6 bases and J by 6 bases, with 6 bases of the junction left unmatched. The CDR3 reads CASSRTGGVPEAFF. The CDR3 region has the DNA TGTGCCAGCAGTCGGACAGGGGGCGTCCCTGAAGCTTTCTTT.

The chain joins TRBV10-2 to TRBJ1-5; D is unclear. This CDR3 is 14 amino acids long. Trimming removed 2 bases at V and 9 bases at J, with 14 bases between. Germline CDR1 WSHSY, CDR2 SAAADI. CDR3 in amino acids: CASSENTESRPQHF. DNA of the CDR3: TGCGCCAGCAGTGAGAACACCGAATCAAGGCCCCAGCATTTT.

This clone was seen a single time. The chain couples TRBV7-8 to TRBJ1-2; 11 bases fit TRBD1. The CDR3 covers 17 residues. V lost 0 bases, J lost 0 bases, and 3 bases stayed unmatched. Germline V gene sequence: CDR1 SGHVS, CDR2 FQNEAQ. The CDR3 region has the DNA TGTGCCAGCAGCTTAGCTGGGACAGGGGGTACTAACTATGGCTACACCTTC. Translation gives CASSLAGTGGTNYGYTF.

The CDR3 loop is CASSLGHNTDTQYF. CDR3 nucleotide sequence: TGTGCCAGCAGCTTAGGCCACAACACAGATACGCAGTATTTT. V gene TRBV7-2 combines with J gene TRBJ2-3; D ambiguous. CDR1 is SGHTA, CDR2 FQGNSA, per germline. V was trimmed by 1 base and J by 2 bases, leaving 7 bases between them. The CDR3 is made up of 14 amino acids.

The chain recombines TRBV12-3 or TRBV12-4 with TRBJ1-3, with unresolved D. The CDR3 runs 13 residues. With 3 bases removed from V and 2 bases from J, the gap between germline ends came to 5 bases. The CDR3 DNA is TGTGCCAGCAGTTTTTCCGCTGGAAACACCATATATTTT. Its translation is CASSFSAGNTIYF.

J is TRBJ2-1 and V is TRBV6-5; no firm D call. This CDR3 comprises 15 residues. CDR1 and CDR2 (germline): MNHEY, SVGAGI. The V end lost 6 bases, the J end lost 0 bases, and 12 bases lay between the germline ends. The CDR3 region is CASRADLSSYNEQFF. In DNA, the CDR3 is TGTGCCAGCAGGGCGGATTTAAGCTCCTACAATGAGCAGTTCTTC.

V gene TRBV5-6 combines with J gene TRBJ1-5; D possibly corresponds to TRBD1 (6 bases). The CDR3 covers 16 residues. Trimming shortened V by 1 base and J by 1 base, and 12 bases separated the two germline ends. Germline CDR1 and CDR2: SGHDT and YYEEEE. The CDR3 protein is CASSLYRTVSNQPQHF. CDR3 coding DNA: TGTGCCAGCAGCTTGTATAGGACAGTCAGCAATCAGCCCCAGCATTTT.

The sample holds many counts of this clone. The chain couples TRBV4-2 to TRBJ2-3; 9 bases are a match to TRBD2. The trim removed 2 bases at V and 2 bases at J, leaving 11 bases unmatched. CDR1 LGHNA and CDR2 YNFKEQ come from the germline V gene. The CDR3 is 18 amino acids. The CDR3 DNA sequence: TGTGCCAGCAGCCAAAACCCAATCATAGCGGGGGCCACAGATACGCAGTATTTT. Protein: CASSQNPIIAGATDTQYF.

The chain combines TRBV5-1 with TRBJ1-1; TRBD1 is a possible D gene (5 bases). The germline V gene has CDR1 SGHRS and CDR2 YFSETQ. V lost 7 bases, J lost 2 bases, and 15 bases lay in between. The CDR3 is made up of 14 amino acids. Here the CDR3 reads CASRPGGLNTEAFF. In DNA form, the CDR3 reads TGCGCCAGCCGGCCCGGGGGGTTAAACACTGAAGCTTTCTTT.

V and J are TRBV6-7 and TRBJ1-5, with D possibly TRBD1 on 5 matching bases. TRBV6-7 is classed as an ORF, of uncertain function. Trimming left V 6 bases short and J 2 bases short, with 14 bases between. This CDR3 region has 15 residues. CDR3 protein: CASRDLTQGNQPQHF. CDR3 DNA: TGTGCCAGCAGGGACCTGACACAGGGCAATCAGCCCCAGCATTTT.

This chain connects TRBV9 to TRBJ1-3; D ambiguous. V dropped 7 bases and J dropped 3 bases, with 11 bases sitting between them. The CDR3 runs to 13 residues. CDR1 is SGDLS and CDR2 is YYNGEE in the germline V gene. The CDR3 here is CASASSHGNTIYF. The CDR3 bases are TGTGCCAGCGCCTCGAGTCATGGAAACACCATATATTTT. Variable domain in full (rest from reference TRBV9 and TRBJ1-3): DSGVTQTPKHLITATGQRVTLRCSPRSGDLSVYWYQQSLDQGLQFLIQYYNGEERAKGNILERFSAQQFPDLHSELNLSSLELGDSALYFCASASSHGNTIYFGEGSWLTVV.